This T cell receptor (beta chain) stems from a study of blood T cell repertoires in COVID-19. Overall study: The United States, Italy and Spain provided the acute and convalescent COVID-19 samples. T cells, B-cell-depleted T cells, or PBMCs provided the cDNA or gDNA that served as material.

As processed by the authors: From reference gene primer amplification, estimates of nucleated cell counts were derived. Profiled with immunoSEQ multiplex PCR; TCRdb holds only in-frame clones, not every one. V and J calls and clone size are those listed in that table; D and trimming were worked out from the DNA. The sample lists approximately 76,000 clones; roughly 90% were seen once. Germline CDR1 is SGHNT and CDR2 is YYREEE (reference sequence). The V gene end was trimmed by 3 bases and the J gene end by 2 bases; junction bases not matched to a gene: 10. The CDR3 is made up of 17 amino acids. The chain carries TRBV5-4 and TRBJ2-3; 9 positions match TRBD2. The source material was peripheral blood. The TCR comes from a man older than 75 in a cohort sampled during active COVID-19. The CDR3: CASSSGAAGGLTDTQYF. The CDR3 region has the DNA TGTGCCAGCAGCTCCGGTGCAGCGGGGGGACTCACAGATACGCAGTATTTT. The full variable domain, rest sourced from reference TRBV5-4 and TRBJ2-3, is ETGVTQSPTHLIKTRGQQVTLRCSSQSGHNTVSWYQQALGQGPQFIFQYYREEENGRGNFPPRFSGLQFPNYSSELNVNALELDDSALYLCASSSGAAGGLTDTQYFGPGTRLTVL.